The present TCR beta chain was sequenced within a study of cytomegalovirus exposure and HLA in healthy donors. Findings and caveats of the study: More clonal expansion characterized HLA-associated TCR beta chains than equally common others in a later analysis. Being productive about 87% or about 30% of the time was typical of most TCR beta V segments in an earlier analysis.

Trimming cost V 3 bases and J 4 bases; bases outside gene matches: 7. From germline, CDR1 is SGHTA and CDR2 FQGNSA. The CDR3 totals 16 residues. The PCR used 60 Vbeta and 13 Jbeta primers. Only in-frame clones appear in the TCRdb table, and some are missing; sequencing was by immunoSEQ multiplex PCR. The sample has roughly 90,000 clones, 75% to 85% seen once; the top ten hold roughly 3.5%. A note on this clone: Its antigen is as yet unknown.

The chain is built from TRBV7-2 and TRBJ2-3; 10 bases agree with TRBD2. This clonotype was sampled from a man aged 25 to 40 in good health and CMV-seropositive. Sequenced sample: PBMCs. The CDR3 protein is CASSLTPSGRADTQYF. CDR3 sequence (DNA): TGTGCCAGCAGCTTGACCCCTAGCGGGAGAGCAGATACGCAGTATTTT.